This T cell receptor beta chain was sequenced for a study of blood T cell repertoires in COVID-19 (TCRdb year 2020). With regard to the full study: Samples from collaborators originated in the United States, Italy and Spain and spanned both the acute and convalescent phases of COVID-19. Deeply sampled blood TCRbeta repertoires from subjects exposed to, actively infected with, or recovered from COVID-19 were included in the dataset. The sample metadata nearly always contained a de-identified subject ID, COVID-19 status, age in years and sex. Samples came from the ongoing ImmuneRACE study (first 160 participants) plus 1,254 subjects from 6 global collaborators. The repertoires were made available in a free public database intended to serve as a resource for research on the immune response to SARS-CoV-2. The material from the prospective study consisted of cDNA or gDNA derived from T cells, B-cell-depleted T cells, or PBMCs. HLA class I and class II types, where available, came from metadata supplied by the sample provider rather than from assay-based typing. Summary of the overall study and its limitations: The amount of clinical and demographic metadata varied by source and participant and was provided uncurated.

Comments on this clone: It has no known antigen specificity. No much larger clone exists at a distance of one base, and base qualities are not known.

Enrolling through a virtual design, the prospective study's participants ranged in age from roughly 18 to 90 years and lived across 24 United States geographic areas. In the prospective study, participants were assigned to cohorts based on the clinical history participants reported in a screening survey and a study questionnaire. Exposed participants had been in contact with someone with a PCR-confirmed or clinician-diagnosed COVID-19 case within 2 weeks of study entry. Mobile phlebotomists in the prospective study collected whole blood, serum and a nasopharyngeal or oropharyngeal swab from every participant. Prospective study participants could optionally give additional blood draws and questionnaires over an approximately two-month period. Blood samples from the prospective study were shipped frozen or at room temperature prior to DNA extraction. The CDR3 goes from the cysteine to the phenylalanine over 16 residues. The CDR3 DNA has 48 bases and is translated from base 1. Reading the germline V gene gives CDR1 SGDLS and CDR2 YYNGEE. Here V drops 9 bases and J drops 8 bases, and the junction holds 12 bases not matched to any gene.

TCRbeta CDR3 regions were amplified from genomic DNA by means of the immunoSEQ Assay, a bias-controlled multiplex PCR. The original methods were these. Within the assay, amplification of reference gene primers was used to estimate how many nucleated cells each sample contained. Sequence reads were collapsed and filtered to measure the absolute abundance of every unique TCRbeta CDR3 rearrangement. Productive Simpson clonality was computed per sample as the square root of Simpson's diversity index over productive rearrangements. This is the immuneACCESS table as TCRdb keeps it, with only in-frame sequences that have V and J called. A part of the clones is gone; compared with another copy, unresolved V genes explain less than half, and the rest is unexplained. V and J calls and clone size are copied from that table; D and trimming were computed from the DNA. Present in this sample are 150,000 or so clones, about nine tenths of which were seen just once. Approximately 4% of the sample comes from the top ten.

The sample was PBMCs or T cells enriched from blood (not recorded which). The receptor was derived from a woman between 40 and 50 years old who had been exposed to COVID-19. The chain employs TRBV9 and TRBJ2-1, with 15 bases in between that match TRBD2. The CDR3 region has the sequence CATNRGGLAGGHEQFF. The sequenced DNA is TGTGCCACAAATAGGGGCGGACTAGCGGGGGGGCATGAGCAGTTCTTC.